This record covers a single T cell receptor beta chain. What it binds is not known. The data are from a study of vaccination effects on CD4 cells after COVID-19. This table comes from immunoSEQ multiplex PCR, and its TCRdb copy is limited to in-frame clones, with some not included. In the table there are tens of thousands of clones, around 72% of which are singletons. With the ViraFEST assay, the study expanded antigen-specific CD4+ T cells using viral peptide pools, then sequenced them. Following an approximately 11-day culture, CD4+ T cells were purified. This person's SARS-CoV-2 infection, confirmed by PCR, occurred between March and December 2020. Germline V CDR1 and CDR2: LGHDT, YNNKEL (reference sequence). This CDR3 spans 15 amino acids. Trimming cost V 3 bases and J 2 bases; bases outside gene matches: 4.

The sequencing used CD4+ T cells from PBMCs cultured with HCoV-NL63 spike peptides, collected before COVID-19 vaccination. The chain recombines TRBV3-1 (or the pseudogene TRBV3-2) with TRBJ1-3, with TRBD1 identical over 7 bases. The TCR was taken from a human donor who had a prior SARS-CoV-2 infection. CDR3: CASSQGTGAGNTIYF. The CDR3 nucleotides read TGTGCCAGCAGCCAGGGAACAGGGGCTGGAAACACCATATATTTT.